The T cell receptor (beta chain) under discussion was sequenced for a study of cytomegalovirus exposure and HLA in healthy donors. Regarding the study as a whole: On later analysis, the bulk of CMV-associated TCR beta chains appeared to be HLA-restricted. Some V segments, TRBV6-2 and TRBV6-3 among them, were indistinguishable and were therefore excluded.

J was trimmed by 4 bases and V by 0 bases; bases with no gene match: 12. Germline CDR1 SGHDT, CDR2 YYEEEE. The CDR3 spans 18 residues. The PCR was carried out with 60 Vbeta primers and 13 Jbeta primers. The assay was immunoSEQ multiplex PCR, and TCRdb's table has in-frame clones only and misses some. The table records 150,000 to 200,000 clones, roughly two thirds of them present only once. In regard to this clone: The antigen is unknown.

This clonotype was obtained from a woman younger than 30 in good health and CMV-seropositive. The chain carries TRBV5-6 and TRBJ1-5, with 8 bases that match TRBD1. The sequenced sample was PBMCs. CDR3 bases: TGTGCCAGCAGCTTGGGGCGCAGGGGGCTCAATCAGAATCAGCCCCAGCATTTT. Translating gives CASSLGRRGLNQNQPQHF.